This is a list of T cell receptor beta chains from one sample in a study of T cell repertoires in cytomegalovirus infection. What these receptors recognize is not known. Each CDR3 protein is one row after TCRdb ran MiXCR on the reads. The profile shows about 570,000 distinct CDR3 sequences, almost 40% of them singletons. Source: cultured PBMCs, taken from culture after CMV antigen stimulation. The receptors originated from a human donor in good health (CMV status not recorded). Some clones in this sample may be carry-over from other donors' samples. The CDR3 runs from the conserved cysteine through the conserved F or W. A D gene is named only where the DNA matches it firmly.

d_call cdr3_length v_call cdr3_aa
TRBD2 15 TRBV19 CASRRTSGRGDTQYF
. 15 TRBV6-2/TRBV6-3 CASRLREAGFTEAFF
. 17 TRBV6-1 CASRTGPGQGFTDTQYF
TRBD2 19 TRBV12-3/TRBV12-4 CASSLVSSGGLLNTGELFF
. 16 TRBV20-1 CSAVGDTYPRTDTQYF
. 13 TRBV11-2 CASSLDPGGELFF
TRBD1 14 TRBV6-6 CATLQQGADSPLHF
. 15 TRBV6-8 CASSYSGGESTEAFF
TRBD2 18 TRBV15 CATSRDQDWTRGSETQYF
. 13 TRBV2 CASSDLESYEQYF
TRBD1 13 TRBV6-1 CASSLDRNYEQYF
. 13 TRBV10-3 CAITGGGFTEAFF
. 13 TRBV19 CASIQGTAGELFF
. 15 TRBV5-1 CASSLGVGATYGYTF
TRBD1 12 TRBV7-9 CASSLEQGSAFF
. 21 TRBV5-1 CASSFYGGNVGSGQQNQPQHF
. 17 TRBV7-9 CASSLDGYGPRNTEAFF
TRBD1 14 TRBV20-1 CSALDRGGNQPQHF
. 16 TRBV5-6 CASSLGGVGRWTEAFF